This T cell receptor (beta chain) was captured in a study of cytomegalovirus exposure and HLA in healthy donors. Study-level background: Of 300 to 450 genotyped donors, 70% to 85% clustered with self-reported Caucasian donors. Findings and limits, study-wide: Donors were assumed by presence/absence analyses to have roughly uniform sequencing depth.

As regards this clone: Its antigen is unknown.

The PCR ran on 60 Vbeta and 13 Jbeta primers. Repertoires were generated with immunoSEQ multiplex PCR, while TCRdb's copy carries only in-frame clones and drops some. The table records approximately 100,000 clones, around 79% of them present only once. This CDR3 has 14 amino acids. Germline CDR1 SGHDN, CDR2 FVKESK. The V end was cut by 1 base, the J end by 4 bases, with 11 bases between. Sample: PBMCs. The J gene is TRBJ2-7, the V gene TRBV14; a possible D gene is TRBD1 (5 bases). The TCR comes from a man aged 55 to 70 in good health and CMV-seropositive. The CDR3 DNA is TGTGCCAGCAGCCAAGGGGGCAGCCTTTACGAGCAGTACTTC. Encoded protein: CASSQGGSLYEQYF.